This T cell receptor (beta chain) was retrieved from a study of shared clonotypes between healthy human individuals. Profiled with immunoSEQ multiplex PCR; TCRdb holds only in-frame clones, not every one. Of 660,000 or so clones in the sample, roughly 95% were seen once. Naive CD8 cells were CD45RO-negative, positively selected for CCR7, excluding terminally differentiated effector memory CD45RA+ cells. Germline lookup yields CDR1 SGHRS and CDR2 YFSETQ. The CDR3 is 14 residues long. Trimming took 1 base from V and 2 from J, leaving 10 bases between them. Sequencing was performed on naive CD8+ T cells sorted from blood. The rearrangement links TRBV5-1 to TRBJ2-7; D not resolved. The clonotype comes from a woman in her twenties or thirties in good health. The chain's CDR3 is CASSLLFGTYEQYF. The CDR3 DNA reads TGCGCCAGCAGCTTGCTTTTCGGCACCTACGAGCAGTACTTC.